This T cell receptor (beta chain) was recovered during a study of T cells in localized non-small cell lung cancer. Libraries were prepared by immunoSEQ multiplex PCR; TCRdb keeps only in-frame clonotypes and omits some of them. The sample lists 30,000 to 40,000 clones, approximately 86% occurring once. This CDR3 spans 14 amino acids. With 7 bases removed from V and 0 bases from J, the gap between germline ends came to 12 bases. Germline values: CDR1 MNHNS, CDR2 SASEGT. Study results and caveats: There was an association of higher blood T cell density with longer overall survival. Heterogeneity stays possible, as sequencing covered only one tumor region. Highest T cell clonality was seen in uninvolved adjacent lung, surpassing that measured in tumor. Detection in adjacent lung was observed for a median 57 of the top 100 tumor clones.

Details on this clone: Its antigen is undetermined.

This clonotype originated in a man aged 40 to 70 with stage I lung adenocarcinoma. Specimen: peripheral blood, collected before any cancer treatment. V usage is TRBV6-1 and J usage is TRBJ1-1, with D hard to call. The CDR3 nucleotides read TGTGCCAGCAACATATTGGGCATGAACACTGAAGCTTTCTTT. Its translation is CASNILGMNTEAFF.